This T cell receptor beta chain was captured in a study of blood T cell repertoires in COVID-19 (dated by TCRdb to 2018 to 2020). With respect to the entire study: Samples from collaborators originated in the United States, Italy and Spain and spanned both the acute and convalescent phases of COVID-19. The material from the prospective study consisted of cDNA or gDNA derived from T cells, B-cell-depleted T cells, or PBMCs. Subjects who had been exposed to COVID-19, were actively infected with it, or had recovered from it provided the deeply sampled blood TCRbeta repertoires that made up the dataset. The repertoires were released in a freely available public database intended as a resource for research on the immune response to SARS-CoV-2. The samples were drawn from two sources: the first 160 participants of the ongoing ImmuneRACE study, and 1,000 to 1,500 subjects contributed by 6 global collaborators. Sample metadata almost always included a de-identified subject ID, COVID-19 status, age in years and sex. Where available, HLA class I and class II types were taken from metadata supplied by the sample provider and were not determined by assay-based typing.

V gives up 0 bases and J gives up 2 bases, and the segment between their germline ends measures 11 bases. Including cysteine and phenylalanine, the CDR3 has 15 amino acids. Only the CDR3 DNA stays, 45 bases, in frame from base 1. CDR1 and CDR2 were assigned from the germline V gene as MNHNS and SASEGT. Study-wide findings and limitations: The quantity of clinical and demographic metadata differed by source and by participant and was supplied without curation.

TCRbeta CDR3 regions were amplified from genomic DNA by means of the immunoSEQ Assay, a bias-controlled multiplex PCR. Per the authors' processing: The number of nucleated cells in each sample was estimated by amplification of reference gene primers within the assay. To quantify the absolute abundance of each unique TCRbeta CDR3 rearrangement, sequence reads were collapsed and filtered. For each sample, productive Simpson clonality was calculated by taking the square root of Simpson's diversity index across productive rearrangements. TCRdb provides this immuneACCESS table in a form limited to in-frame rearrangements. Some clones are lacking; in checked studies, under half of them reflect an unresolved V gene, and why the rest are absent is not known. The DNA gave D and trimming, while V, J and clone size come from that table. This sample has fewer than 250,000 clones in its table, and around 90% of those were observed once. Of the sample, under 2% falls within the top ten clones.

Turning to this clone: Its binding antigen is unknown. No per-base quality is available; no much larger clone lies one base away.

The collaborating institutions used their own protocols to collect whole blood in K2EDTA tubes. For TCRbeta analysis, collaborators shipped samples as frozen whole blood, isolated PBMCs, or DNA extracted from either of those sample types. The chain links TRBV6-1 with TRBJ2-7; possibly the D gene is TRBD1, per 6 matching bases. This TCR came from a man aged 70 or older with acute or convalescent COVID-19. Sequenced input: peripheral blood. The DNA sequence is given as TGTGCCAGCAGTGAAGCTGGGACACTCACCTACGAGCAGTACTTC. Its protein product is CASSEAGTLTYEQYF.